This entry concerns a single T cell receptor (beta chain). This sample stems from a study of blood T cell repertoires in COVID-19. About the research overall: Samples came from the United States, Italy and Spain, spanning acute and convalescent COVID-19. PBMCs, B-cell-depleted T cells, or T cells were the source of the cDNA or gDNA that made up the material.

The authors' processing: Using reference gene primer amplification, nucleated cell counts were estimated. TCRdb's copy holds only in-frame clones and misses some; the assay was immunoSEQ multiplex PCR. V, J and clone size reflect that table, while D and trimming were determined from the DNA. The sample includes approximately 320,000 clones, 75% to 85% of them seen just once. The junction had 1 base not matched to a gene; V was cut back by 4 bases and J by 3 bases. The CDR3 spans 16 residues. In germline, CDR1 is SGHTA, CDR2 FQGTGA. This rearrangement joins TRBV7-3 to TRBJ2-2; TRBD2 matches 14 bases. The source is a human donor in a cohort sampled during active COVID-19. Sequencing was performed on peripheral blood. The CDR3 DNA is TGTGCCAGCAGCTGGACTAGCGGGGGGTACACCGGGGAGCTGTTTTTT. Translating gives CASSWTSGGYTGELFF.